One sample yielded the 8 T cell receptor beta chains listed below, sequenced in a study of tumor and adjacent non-tumor tissue in lung cancer. No cell sorting was done before RNA was extracted from the tissue. Distant lung tissue was collected more than 3 cm away from the tumor edge. The library came from three nested PCR rounds adapted from ARM-PCR protocols. Each CDR3 protein gets one entry after TCRdb re-called the multiplex PCR reads with MiXCR. The sample contains 80,000 to 130,000 distinct CDR3 sequences, 65% of which appear only once. The sample was distant non-tumor lung tissue. These receptors came from a man aged 25 to 45 with non-small cell lung cancer.

With respect to this clonotype: At one of its ends the junction is not consistent with the germline gene, which may arise from a read error. The chain joins TRBV11-1 to TRBJ2-5; D is unresolved. The CDR3 loop spans 14 amino acids. Germline lookup yields CDR1 SGHAT and CDR2 FQDESV (reference sequence). The CDR3, as DNA: TGTGCCAGCAGGGCTGACACGTACCAAGAGACCCGGTACTTC. Residues: CASRADTYQETRYF.

V is TRBV11-2 and J is TRBJ2-1; TRBD2 is a possible D gene (6 bases). The germline V gene has CDR1 SGHAT and CDR2 FQNNGV. The CDR3 consists of 15 residues. V was pared by 0 bases and J by 10 bases, with 16 bases between. CDR3 sequence (DNA): TGTGCCAGCAGCTTAGATTGGACGGGGGTCGACGAGCAGTTCTTC. Amino acids: CASSLDWTGVDEQFF.

This clonotype appeared a few times. The chain employs TRBV20-1 and TRBJ1-2; 7 bases match TRBD1. V lost 6 bases and J lost 3; bases outside the gene matches: 10. CDR3 length: 14 amino acids. CDR1 DFQATT and CDR2 SNEGSKA come from the germline V gene (reference sequence). The CDR3 region has the DNA TGCAGTGCCGGAGCAGGGGGTGGGCACTATGGCTACACCTTC. This encodes CSAGAGGGHYGYTF.

A word on this clonotype: Germline is not matched at one junction end, which may reflect a read error. The chain is built from TRBV20-1 and TRBJ2-3; D uncertain. The CDR3 sequence is 14 residues long. Germline V CDR1 and CDR2: DFQATT, SNEGSKA (reference sequence). The CDR3 coding sequence is TGCAGTGGTAGAGACTGGGCGGTTCAAGATACGCAGTATTTT. Its protein is CSGRDWAVQDTQYF.

On this clonotype: A read error may account for a junction end that differs from germline. The V gene is TRBV11-2, the J gene TRBJ2-5; D remains unclear. CDR1 is SGHAT, CDR2 FQNNGV, per germline. This CDR3 contains 14 residues. The CDR3 here is CASSMSTAQETQYF. Written as DNA, the CDR3 is TGTGCCAGCAGCATGTCTACAGCCCAAGAGACTCAGTACTTC.

This clonotype occurred many times. The chain couples TRBV6-2 or TRBV6-3 to TRBJ1-3; no definite D call. This CDR3 contains 17 residues. Trimming removed 0 bases at V and 2 bases at J, with 14 bases between. From germline, CDR1 is MNHEY and CDR2 SVGEGT. The CDR3 sequence: CASSYSKDGSAGNTIYF. In DNA form, the CDR3 reads TGTGCCAGCAGTTACTCGAAGGACGGGAGCGCTGGAAACACCATATATTTT.

This clonotype appeared a single time. A much larger clonotype is one base distant, so this may be a read error. The chain joins TRBV20-1 to TRBJ2-3; 7 bases match TRBD2. The CDR3 spans 15 residues. Germline V CDR1 and CDR2: DFQATT, SNEGSKA (reference sequence). CDR3 protein: CSTRSALAGTDTQYF. CDR3 DNA sequence: TGCAGTACTAGAAGCGCGCTAGCGGGCACAGATACGCAGTATTTT.

The chain combines TRBV29-1 with TRBJ1-2; maybe TRBD1 (5 bases). The CDR3 runs to 13 residues. Germline lookup yields CDR1 SQVTM and CDR2 ANQGSEA. V was clipped by 3 bases and J by 4 bases, with 12 bases between them. CDR3 DNA: TGCAGCGTTGACGTCGGGGCTCTCTATGGCTACACCTTC. Translation: CSVDVGALYGYTF.